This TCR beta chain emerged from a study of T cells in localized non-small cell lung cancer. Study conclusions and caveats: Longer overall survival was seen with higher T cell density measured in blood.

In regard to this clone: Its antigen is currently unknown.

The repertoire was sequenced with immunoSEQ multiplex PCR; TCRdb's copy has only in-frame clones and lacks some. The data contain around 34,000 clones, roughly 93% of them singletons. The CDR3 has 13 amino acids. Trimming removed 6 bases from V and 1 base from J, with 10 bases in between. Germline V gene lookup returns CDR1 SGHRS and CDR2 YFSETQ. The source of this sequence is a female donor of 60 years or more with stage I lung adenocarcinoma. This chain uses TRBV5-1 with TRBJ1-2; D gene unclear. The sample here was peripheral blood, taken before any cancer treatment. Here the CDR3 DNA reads TGCGCCAGCACCCGCGGAGATAACTATGGCTACACCTTC. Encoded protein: CASTRGDNYGYTF.